The 29 T cell receptor beta chains below were found in one sample sequenced in a study of blood T cell repertoires in COVID-19. TCRdb's table, derived via immunoSEQ multiplex PCR, lists solely in-frame clones and lacks some. The data show 350,000 to 400,000 clones, more than 85% seen once. The sample was PBMCs or T cells enriched from blood (not recorded which). These receptors were collected from a woman aged 40-49 years who had been exposed to COVID-19.

The J gene is TRBJ1-1, the V gene TRBV7-9, with D uncertain. The CDR3 totals 13 residues. The germline V gene has CDR1 SEHNR and CDR2 FQNEAQ (reference sequence). V dropped 5 bases and J dropped 0 bases, with 7 bases sitting between them. CDR3: CASSPRVNTEAFF. CDR3 nucleotide sequence: TGTGCCAGCAGCCCCCGGGTGAACACTGAAGCTTTCTTT.

The V call is TRBV5-1, the J call TRBJ2-7; no definite D call. The V end was cut by 1 base, the J end by 2 bases, with 7 bases between. This CDR3 comprises 13 residues. Germline V gene lookup returns CDR1 SGHRS and CDR2 YFSETQ. In DNA form, the CDR3 reads TGCGCCAGCAGCTTGCACACCACCTACGAGCAGTACTTC. Translated, it gives CASSLHTTYEQYF.

The V call is TRBV2, the J call TRBJ2-5; possibly TRBD2 for D (5 bases). The CDR3 consists of 13 residues. V gave up 6 bases and J gave up 0 bases, with 8 bases separating them. Germline CDR1 is SNHLY and CDR2 is FYNNEI. The CDR3 DNA sequence: TGTGCCAGCAGCGGGGAAAACCAAGAGACCCAGTACTTC. Translation: CASSGENQETQYF.

The chain couples TRBV3-1 (or the pseudogene TRBV3-2) to TRBJ2-1, with TRBD2 matching 9 bases. The CDR3 extends over 16 amino acids. Germline V CDR1 and CDR2: LGHDT, YNNKEL (reference sequence). V shed 2 bases and J 5 bases; nucleotides not matched to a gene: 7. CDR3 in DNA: TGTGCCAGCAGCCAATTCGCGGGAGGGAAACACAATGAGCAGTTCTTC. Residues: CASSQFAGGKHNEQFF.

The chain combines TRBV10-2 with TRBJ2-7; TRBD1 matches at 9 bases. CDR1 is WSHSY and CDR2 is SAAADI in the germline V gene. J gave up 4 bases and V 6 bases, and 7 bases lay outside the gene matches. The CDR3 has 14 amino acids. CDR3 sequence (DNA): TGCGCCAGCAGGGGCATGGACAGGGGATACGAGCAGTACTTC. The encoded protein is CASRGMDRGYEQYF.

The chain carries TRBV7-2 and TRBJ2-7; 8 bases are a match to TRBD2. The CDR3 has 15 residues. Germline loops: CDR1 SGHTA, CDR2 FQGNSA. The V segment lost 6 bases and the J segment 7 bases; nucleotides outside the gene matches: 14. This CDR3 reads CASRTVLAATGEQYF. CDR3 coding DNA: TGTGCCAGCAGAACCGTACTAGCGGCCACTGGGGAGCAGTACTTC.

The V gene is TRBV28, the J gene TRBJ1-6; 7 bases are a match to TRBD1. The junction had 5 bases not matched to a gene; V was cut back by 5 bases and J by 4 bases. Looked up from germline, CDR1 is MDHEN and CDR2 is SYDVKM. This CDR3 spans 15 amino acids. Written as DNA, the CDR3 is TGTGCCAGCAGTGCCCAGACAGGGTATAATTCACCCCTCCACTTT. Protein: CASSAQTGYNSPLHF.

The gene calls are TRBV6-5 and TRBJ1-1; weak D call: TRBD1 (6 bases). V lost 2 bases to trimming and J lost 3 bases, with 16 bases between them. The germline CDR1 and CDR2 sequences are MNHEY and SVGAGI. This CDR3 region has 16 residues. This CDR3 reads CASSYRSAGADTEAFF. In DNA form, the CDR3 reads TGTGCCAGCAGTTACCGTAGTGCAGGGGCGGACACTGAAGCTTTCTTT.

The chain links TRBV12-5 to TRBJ1-4, with D maybe TRBD1 (6 bases). Trimming pared 5 bases from V and 4 bases from J, leaving 14 bases between. CDR1 and CDR2 from the germline V gene are LGHNT and FRNRAP. The CDR3 has 15 residues. Here the CDR3 DNA reads TGTGCTAGTGGTACCGGACAGACTCTTAATGAAAAACTGTTTTTT. Its translation is CASGTGQTLNEKLFF. Drawing the rest from reference TRBV12-5 and TRBJ1-4, the complete variable domain is DARVTQTPRHKVTEMGQEVTMRCQPILGHNTVFWYRQTMMQGLELLAYFRNRAPLDDSGMPKDRFSAEMPDATLATLKIQPSEPRDSAVYFCASGTGQTLNEKLFFGSGTQLSVL.

The gene calls are TRBV19 and TRBJ1-1; D remains ambiguous. CDR3 length equals 12 residues. V was cut by 7 bases and J by 1 base, with 7 bases left in between. Germline values: CDR1 LNHDA, CDR2 SQIVND (reference sequence). The CDR3 is CASKRGNTEAFF. As DNA, the CDR3 is TGTGCCAGTAAACGGGGGAACACTGAAGCTTTCTTT. Drawing the rest from reference TRBV19 and TRBJ1-1, the complete variable domain is DGGITQSPKYLFRKEGQNVTLSCEQNLNHDAMYWYRQDPGQGLRLIYYSQIVNDFQKGDIAEGYSVSREKKESFPLTVTSAQKNPTAFYLCASKRGNTEAFFGQGTRLTVV.

The chain joins TRBV5-1 to TRBJ2-1, with D possibly matching TRBD1 (5 bases). The CDR3 is 15 amino acids. V was trimmed by 0 bases and J by 8 bases, leaving 15 bases between them. Germline CDR1 and CDR2: SGHRS and YFSETQ. CDR3 coding DNA: TGCGCCAGCAGCTTGGAACGGCAGGGTAGGCATGAGCAGTTCTTC. Protein sequence: CASSLERQGRHEQFF.

J is TRBJ1-4 and V is TRBV5-1, with D perhaps TRBD1 (6 bases). The CDR3 is 15 residues long. Per germline, CDR1 SGHRS and CDR2 YFSETQ. V gave up 4 bases and J gave up 5 bases, with 15 bases separating them. CDR3 protein: CASSLDGTPNEKLFF. In DNA, the CDR3 is TGCGCCAGCAGCCTGGACGGGACACCAAATGAAAAACTGTTTTTT.

The CDR3 DNA reads as TGTGCCAGCAGCCAACTTAGCGGGGGGGTGTTCGATACGCAGTATTTT. Translation: CASSQLSGGVFDTQYF. The rearrangement joins TRBV3-1 (or the pseudogene TRBV3-2) to TRBJ2-3; 11 nucleotides line up with TRBD2. Germline V gene sequence: CDR1 LGHDT, CDR2 YNNKEL (reference sequence). The CDR3 is 16 residues long. The V and J ends lost 2 bases and 6 bases, in that order; junction bases with no gene match: 7.

The chain is built from TRBV5-6 and TRBJ1-1, with D uncertain. Germline V gene data show CDR1 as SGHDT and CDR2 as YYEEEE. The CDR3 contains 17 residues. V was clipped by 0 bases and J by 1 base, with 16 bases between them. The CDR3 here is CASSLGSNRRGNTEAFF. CDR3 nucleotide sequence: TGTGCCAGCAGCTTGGGGTCGAACCGGCGGGGGAACACTGAAGCTTTCTTT.

The V gene is TRBV7-2, the J gene TRBJ1-6, with 8 bases that match TRBD1. J gave up 2 bases and V 5 bases, and 2 bases lay outside the gene matches. CDR3 length: 15 amino acids. Per the germline V gene, CDR1 is SGHTA and CDR2 is FQGNSA. The CDR3 region has the DNA TGTGCCAGCAGCATACAGGGGGCCTATAATTCACCCCTCCACTTT. It translates to CASSIQGAYNSPLHF.

In its sample, this clone was seen once. The rearrangement links TRBV24-1 to TRBJ2-2; 12 bases align to TRBD2. V trimming: 4 bases; J trimming: 4 bases; junction bases outside the gene matches: 6. Germline V gene lookup returns CDR1 KGHDR and CDR2 SFDVKD. The CDR3 is 17 amino acids. The CDR3 spells CATSDSGLAGITGELFF. CDR3 in DNA: TGTGCCACCAGTGACTCCGGACTAGCGGGGATCACCGGGGAGCTGTTTTTT.

The chain recombines TRBV24-1 with TRBJ2-3; D might be TRBD1 (6 bases). V dropped 1 base and J dropped 9 bases, with 16 bases sitting between them. Germline loops: CDR1 KGHDR, CDR2 SFDVKD. The CDR3 runs to 15 residues. CDR3 sequence (DNA): TGTGCCACCAGTGATTTCCGATTAGGGGGACGGACGCAGTATTTT. This encodes CATSDFRLGGRTQYF.

The chain joins TRBV11-3 to TRBJ2-1, with 13 bases identical to TRBD2. This CDR3 comprises 17 residues. CDR1 SGHNT and CDR2 YENEEA come from the germline V gene. V trimming: 3 bases; J trimming: 6 bases; junction bases outside the gene matches: 8. DNA of the CDR3: TGTGCCAGCAGCTTTTCGTTTGGGACTAGCGGGATCAATGAGCAGTTCTTC. This gives the protein CASSFSFGTSGINEQFF.

The V and J genes are TRBV5-6 and TRBJ1-3; 7 bases match TRBD1. Trimming removed 5 bases from V and 5 bases from J; junction bases left unmatched: 10. Germline V CDR1 and CDR2: SGHDT, YYEEEE. The CDR3 is 15 amino acids. The CDR3, as DNA: TGTGCCAGCAGGGTTAGAAGGGACAGCAGAAACACCATATATTTT. This sequence encodes CASRVRRDSRNTIYF.

This chain connects TRBV13 to TRBJ2-7; perhaps TRBD2 as D (6 bases). Trimming took off 4 bases at V and 7 bases at J, with 14 bases between the two ends. The CDR3 covers 13 residues. The germline gives CDR1 PRHDT, CDR2 FYEKMQ (reference sequence). The CDR3 coding sequence is TGTGCCAGCAGCTCTAACTCGCGGGGTGAGCAGTACTTC. Translated, it gives CASSSNSRGEQYF.

This clone occurred once. The chain has TRBV27 and TRBJ1-2, with D hard to call. The germline gives CDR1 MNHEY, CDR2 SMNVEV (reference sequence). With 0 bases removed from V and 4 bases from J, the gap between germline ends came to 6 bases. This CDR3 spans 13 amino acids. CDR3 sequence reads: CASSLSPGYGYTF. The CDR3 DNA reads as TGTGCCAGCAGTTTATCCCCGGGCTATGGCTACACCTTC.

V usage is TRBV10-3 and J usage is TRBJ1-2; 7 bases are shared with TRBD1. The CDR3 is made up of 14 amino acids. From germline, CDR1 is ENHRY and CDR2 SYGVKD. After removal of 8 bases from V and 5 bases from J, the junction contained 11 bases not matched to a gene. The CDR3 here is CAIGIGTDSYGYTF. CDR3 bases: TGTGCCATCGGCATTGGGACAGATAGTTATGGCTACACCTTC.

The chain carries TRBV18 and TRBJ1-1, with 9 nucleotides matching TRBD1. The ends lost 3 bases at V and 1 base at J; junction bases unmatched: 3. Germline CDR1 KGHSH, CDR2 LQKENI. The CDR3 contains 15 residues. CDR3 loop: CASSPTGGGNTEAFF. The CDR3 nucleotides are TGTGCCAGCTCACCGACAGGGGGGGGGAACACTGAAGCTTTCTTT.

The V and J genes are TRBV11-3 and TRBJ2-7, with TRBD1 matching 11 bases. The CDR3 runs 17 residues. Germline assignment: CDR1 SGHNT and CDR2 YENEEA. V dropped 3 bases and J dropped 3; count of bases not matched to a gene: 10. The CDR3 loop is CASSLNNGTGGFYEQYF. CDR3 sequence (DNA): TGTGCCAGCAGCTTGAACAACGGGACAGGGGGGTTCTACGAGCAGTACTTC.

The chain is built from TRBV7-2 and TRBJ1-4, with D hard to call. V was clipped by 1 base and J by 13 bases, with 7 bases between them. Germline V gene sequence: CDR1 SGHTA, CDR2 FQGNSA. The CDR3 has 11 residues. Written as DNA, the CDR3 is TGTGCCAGCAGCTTAGTGGGCCCACTGTTTTTT. Residues: CASSLVGPLFF.

The chain has TRBV7-6 and TRBJ2-5, with 7 positions matching TRBD1. Per the germline V gene, CDR1 is SGHVS and CDR2 is FNYEAQ. The CDR3 loop spans 15 amino acids. The V segment lost 5 bases and the J segment 4 bases; nucleotides outside the gene matches: 10. The CDR3 spells CASSPRGQLGETQYF. The CDR3 region has the DNA TGTGCCAGCAGCCCACGGGGACAGTTGGGAGAGACCCAGTACTTC.

This rearrangement joins TRBV18 to TRBJ1-6; 8 nucleotides match TRBD1. V lost 3 bases and J lost 0; bases outside the gene matches: 4. The CDR3 sequence is 17 residues long. The germline gives CDR1 KGHSH, CDR2 LQKENI. CDR3 loop: CASSPGDRSSYNSPLHF. As DNA, the CDR3 is TGTGCCAGCTCACCTGGGGACAGGAGCTCCTATAATTCACCCCTCCACTTT.

CDR3: CASSSWTEVETQYF. In DNA form, the CDR3 reads TGTGCCAGCAGCTCCTGGACAGAAGTGGAGACCCAGTACTTC. The chain uses TRBV7-9 and TRBJ2-5; D possibly corresponds to TRBD1 (6 bases). Trimming removed 4 bases at V and 5 bases at J, with 14 bases between. The CDR3 consists of 14 residues. Germline V lookup: CDR1 SEHNR, CDR2 FQNEAQ (reference sequence).

This clone was recorded once. CDR3 residues: CASMIQGGGETQYF. CDR3 sequence (DNA): TGTGCCAGCATGATTCAGGGGGGCGGGGAGACCCAGTACTTC. The gene calls are TRBV2 and TRBJ2-5; a weak D match, TRBD1 (7 bases). This CDR3 has 14 residues. Germline V CDR1 and CDR2: SNHLY, FYNNEI. Trimming removed 7 bases from V and 5 bases from J, with 17 bases in between.